This T cell receptor beta chain was recorded in a study of blood T cell repertoires in COVID-19. The overall study: Samples representing acute and convalescent COVID-19 were sourced from the United States, Italy and Spain.

Deletions cut 0 bases from V and 6 bases from J, with 12 bases between. Germline V CDR1 and CDR2: SGHTA, FQGNSA. This CDR3 spans 15 amino acids. In the authors' workflow: Estimated nucleated cell counts came from reference gene primer amplification. Generated by immunoSEQ multiplex PCR, the TCRdb table keeps only in-frame clones and is missing some. That table is the source of V, J and clone size, and D and trimming were worked out from the DNA. The table lists hundreds of thousands of clones, 70% to 90% of them singletons. The chain uses TRBV7-2 and TRBJ2-1; the D gene is possibly TRBD1 (6 bases). Sample: peripheral blood. This clonotype was sampled from a woman between 35 and 50 years old who had recovered from COVID-19. This CDR3 reads CASSLAGHGPNEQFF. The CDR3 DNA reads TGTGCCAGCAGCTTAGCGGGACACGGCCCCAATGAGCAGTTCTTC.